The 17 T cell receptor beta chains in this list originate from one sample, sequenced in a study of PD-1 blockade in mismatch repair-deficient tumors. Sequencing was performed with immunoSEQ multiplex PCR; in TCRdb, only in-frame clones are kept and a portion is missing. This table holds around 120,000 clones, about 88% found once. The sequencing here drew on peripheral blood, taken 44 weeks after starting pembrolizumab. The receptors derive from an adult with mismatch repair-deficient cancer.

The V gene is TRBV6-1, the J gene TRBJ2-1; 9 positions agree with TRBD1. Germline lookup yields CDR1 MNHNS and CDR2 SASEGT. The junction had 8 bases not matched to a gene; V was cut back by 4 bases and J by 10 bases. This CDR3 is 14 amino acids long. This CDR3 is CASSVGTGQREQFF. The CDR3 nucleotides read TGTGCCAGCAGTGTCGGGACAGGGCAAAGAGAGCAGTTCTTC.

This chain connects TRBV7-3 to TRBJ1-1; 8 bases map to TRBD1. The CDR3 has 14 amino acids. The J segment lost 4 bases and the V segment lost 5 bases, leaving 6 bases of the junction unmatched. Germline V lookup: CDR1 SGHTA, CDR2 FQGTGA. CDR3 DNA sequence: TGTGCCAGCAGCCCCGACAGGGGTGGCACTGAAGCTTTCTTT. Its protein product is CASSPDRGGTEAFF.

This clone has only one observation. The V gene is TRBV19, the J gene TRBJ2-1, with 7 positions matching TRBD1. Per germline, CDR1 LNHDA and CDR2 SQIVND (reference sequence). The junction had 9 bases not matched to a gene; V was cut back by 3 bases and J by 4 bases. There are 16 residues in the CDR3. CDR3 sequence: CASSILGTENYNEQFF. CDR3 sequence (DNA): TGTGCCAGTAGTATTTTAGGGACAGAAAATTACAATGAGCAGTTCTTC.

The chain employs TRBV4-3 and TRBJ2-7, with a weak D call TRBD2 (5 bases). Germline lookup yields CDR1 LGHNA and CDR2 YSLEER. This CDR3 spans 12 amino acids. Trimming stripped 7 bases from V and 2 bases from J, with 9 bases between. CDR3 loop: CASNLAPYEQYF. The CDR3 DNA sequence: TGCGCCAGCAACCTAGCCCCCTACGAGCAGTACTTC.

The chain recombines TRBV28 with TRBJ1-2; D possibly corresponds to TRBD1 (6 bases). CDR1 is MDHEN, CDR2 SYDVKM, per germline. V lost 11 bases and J lost 8, with 24 bases in between. CDR3 size: 14 residues. CDR3: CAGAAQGRISGYTF. For the CDR3, the DNA is TGTGCCGGGGCGGCGCAGGGGAGGATTTCGGGCTACACCTTC.

The chain uses TRBV7-9 and TRBJ1-1; TRBD1 might be the D (5 bases). This CDR3 has 13 residues. The germline CDR1 and CDR2 sequences are SEHNR and FQNEAQ (reference sequence). V lost 6 bases to trimming and J lost 1 base, with 9 bases between them. Here the CDR3 reads CASSSDRNTEAFF. The CDR3 region has the DNA TGTGCCAGCAGTTCCGACAGGAACACTGAAGCTTTCTTT. The entire variable domain, with the rest obtained from reference TRBV7-9 and TRBJ1-1, is as follows: DTGVSQNPRHKITKRGQNVTFRCDPISEHNRLYWYRQTLGQGPEFLTYFQNEAQLEKSRLLSDRFSAERPKGSFSTLEIQRTEQGDSAMYLCASSSDRNTEAFFGQGTRLTVV.

The chain links TRBV11-3 to TRBJ2-3; the match to TRBD2 covers 7 bases. CDR1 and CDR2 from the germline V gene are SGHNT and YENEEA. Trimming cost V 5 bases and J 0 bases; bases outside gene matches: 8. This CDR3 has 16 residues. DNA for the CDR3: TGTGCCAGCAGCCCTATTTCCGGGAGGAGCACAGATACGCAGTATTTT. It specifies CASSPISGRSTDTQYF.

This clone was seen a single time. V gene TRBV6-6 combines with J gene TRBJ1-2; TRBD1 is a possible D gene (6 bases). V gave up 7 bases and J gave up 6 bases, with 15 bases separating them. CDR1 is MNHNY and CDR2 is SVGAGI in the germline V gene (reference sequence). This CDR3 is built from 13 residues. CDR3 sequence: CASTQGLFDGYTF. The CDR3 bases are TGTGCCAGCACACAGGGATTGTTTGATGGCTACACCTTC.

The chain joins TRBV14 to TRBJ2-7; either TRBD1 or TRBD2 may fit D (5 bases each). The length of the CDR3 is 14 residues. Trimming shortened V by 1 base and J by 6 bases, and 13 bases separated the two germline ends. Germline V gives CDR1 SGHDN, CDR2 FVKESK. In DNA form, the CDR3 reads TGTGCCAGCAGCCAAGCCCCCGACAGCGGCGAGCAGTACTTC. Residues: CASSQAPDSGEQYF.

The genes are TRBV7-9 and TRBJ1-3; D is uncertain. The V end was cut by 4 bases, the J end by 1 base, with 8 bases between. The CDR3 covers 14 residues. Germline lookup yields CDR1 SEHNR and CDR2 FQNEAQ (reference sequence). CDR3 in amino acids: CASSSQVSGNTIYF. The CDR3 DNA sequence: TGTGCCAGCAGCTCGCAGGTATCTGGAAACACCATATATTTT. Full variable domain (rest looked up from reference TRBV7-9 and TRBJ1-3): DTGVSQNPRHKITKRGQNVTFRCDPISEHNRLYWYRQTLGQGPEFLTYFQNEAQLEKSRLLSDRFSAERPKGSFSTLEIQRTEQGDSAMYLCASSSQVSGNTIYFGEGSWLTVV.

The chain has TRBV10-2 and TRBJ1-1; D is undetermined. The CDR3 length is 14 residues. Germline-derived CDR1 and CDR2 are WSHSY and SAAADI. The germline V and J ends were trimmed by 8 bases and 9 bases, with 22 bases remaining between them. CDR3 amino acids: CASLDHEGGLQAFF. Written as DNA, the CDR3 is TGCGCCAGCCTGGATCATGAGGGAGGGTTACAAGCTTTCTTT.

The chain is built from TRBV29-1 and TRBJ2-2; 8 bases map to TRBD2. Trimming at V came to 6 bases and at J to 7 bases, leaving 13 bases not matched to a gene. CDR3 length equals 15 residues. CDR1 is SQVTM, CDR2 ANQGSEA, per germline. CDR3: CSVRGGGSGSGELFF. The CDR3 DNA reads as TGCAGCGTCCGGGGGGGCGGGAGCGGCAGCGGGGAGCTGTTTTTT.

This clone was detected only once. This rearrangement joins TRBV6-4 to TRBJ2-1; perhaps TRBD2 as D (5 bases). The germline CDR1 and CDR2 sequences are MRHNA and SNTAGT. The V and J ends lost 4 bases and 1 base respectively, with 5 bases between them. The CDR3 covers 13 residues. Here the CDR3 DNA reads TGTGCCAGCAGTGGGACTTCCTACAATGAGCAGTTCTTC. This translates into CASSGTSYNEQFF.

The V gene is TRBV28, the J gene TRBJ2-1; 8 bases are shared with TRBD2. The CDR3 extends over 17 amino acids. The V gene end was trimmed by 3 bases and the J gene end by 6 bases; junction bases not matched to a gene: 13. Germline values: CDR1 MDHEN, CDR2 SYDVKM. This CDR3 reads CASSLNIWTSRRNEQFF. For the CDR3, the DNA is TGTGCCAGCAGTTTGAACATCTGGACTAGCCGACGCAATGAGCAGTTCTTC. Using reference TRBV28 and TRBJ2-1 for the parts outside the CDR3, the full variable domain is DVKVTQSSRYLVKRTGEKVFLECVQDMDHENMFWYRQDPGLGLRLIYFSYDVKMKEKGDIPEGYSVSREKKERFSLILESASTNQTSMYLCASSLNIWTSRRNEQFFGPGTRLTVL.

The V call is TRBV14, the J call TRBJ2-7, with 10 positions matching TRBD1. Unmatched junction bases numbered 5, after V lost 3 bases and J lost 3 bases. The CDR3 is 15 residues long. Per germline, CDR1 SGHDN and CDR2 FVKESK. The CDR3 DNA sequence: TGTGCCAGCAGCCAGACAGGGGGCTTGGGCTACGAGCAGTACTTC. Its translation: CASSQTGGLGYEQYF.

The CDR3 loop is CASNGQAEQYF. The CDR3 bases are TGTGCCAGCAACGGGCAGGCTGAGCAGTACTTC. The chain couples TRBV19 to TRBJ2-7; D is ambiguous. V was clipped by 9 bases and J by 7 bases, with 13 bases between them. From germline, CDR1 is LNHDA and CDR2 SQIVND (reference sequence). CDR3 size: 11 residues.

This sequence joins TRBV11-2 and TRBJ2-3, with 13 positions matching TRBD2. Trimming removed 5 bases from V and 5 bases from J; junction bases left unmatched: 7. The CDR3 spans 16 residues. The V gene's germline CDR1 is SGHAT and CDR2 FQNNGV. The CDR3 is CASSGRTSGSGDTQYF. CDR3 bases: TGTGCCAGCAGCGGACGGACTAGCGGGAGCGGAGATACGCAGTATTTT. The full variable domain, rest sourced from reference TRBV11-2 and TRBJ2-3, is EAGVAQSPRYKIIEKRQSVAFWCNPISGHATLYWYQQILGQGPKLLIQFQNNGVVDDSQLPKDRFSAERLKGVDSTLKIQPAKLEDSAVYLCASSGRTSGSGDTQYFGPGTRLTVL.